The 12 T cell receptor beta chains below were found in one sample sequenced in a study of regulatory T cells in long-lasting Graves disease. CDR3-region Arm-PCR and iRepertoire HTBI primers produced the TCR beta libraries. TCRdb re-derived calls from the multiplex PCR reads in MiXCR, one entry per CDR3 protein. The sample gives roughly 500,000 distinct CDR3 sequences, around 12% of which show up once; approximately 9.6% is in the top ten. Time point here: newly diagnosed GD, antithyroid drugs for less than 3 months. The TCR library was prepared using RNA isolated from PBMCs. These data were likewise used in another study, on T cells in Graves' hyperthyroidism and ophthalmopathy.

Specimen: peripheral blood mononuclear cells (PBMCs), collected at new diagnosis, from a patient treated with antithyroid drugs. The receptors originated from a woman aged 25 to 45 with Graves disease.

This clonotype appeared a few times. The chain joins TRBV6-1 to TRBJ2-1, with 7 bases matching TRBD2. V lost 6 bases, J lost 9 bases, and 5 bases stayed unmatched. The CDR3 totals 12 residues. In germline, CDR1 is MNHNS, CDR2 SASEGT. CDR3 loop: CASRKGEGEQFF. DNA for the CDR3: TGTGCCAGCAGAAAAGGGGAGGGTGAGCAGTTCTTC.

The chain carries TRBV28 and TRBJ2-7; either TRBD1 or TRBD2 may fit D (5 bases each). Trimming cost V 2 bases and J 1 base, with 12 bases left between them. Germline CDR1 reads MDHEN; CDR2 reads SYDVKM. CDR3 length: 15 amino acids. The DNA for the CDR3 is TGTGCCAGCAGTTTACCCGGGACGGTGTCCTACGAGCAGTACTTC. This sequence encodes CASSLPGTVSYEQYF.

This rearrangement joins TRBV7-9 to TRBJ1-4, with 7 bases matching TRBD1. Trimming cost V 5 bases and J 4 bases; bases outside gene matches: 10. The CDR3 sequence is 16 residues long. Per germline, CDR1 SEHNR and CDR2 FQNEAQ (reference sequence). CDR3 DNA sequence: TGTGCCAGCAGCCTTCAAAGGGGACAGATTAATGAAAAACTGTTTTTT. This encodes CASSLQRGQINEKLFF.

In this sample, this clonotype turned up many times. The chain recombines TRBV14 with TRBJ2-1; tentatively, D is TRBD1 (6 bases). CDR1 SGHDN and CDR2 FVKESK come from the germline V gene. The CDR3 contains 17 residues. Trimming pared 0 bases from V and 3 bases from J, leaving 15 bases between. The DNA of the CDR3 is TGTGCCAGCAGCCAAGATGACCCGGGACACATCTACAATGAGCAGTTCTTC. The encoded protein is CASSQDDPGHIYNEQFF.

The rearrangement links TRBV5-1 to TRBJ2-7; D is perhaps TRBD1 (6 bases). Germline V gene lookup returns CDR1 SGHRS and CDR2 YFSETQ. Trimming removed 8 bases from V and 5 bases from J, with 20 bases in between. This CDR3 spans 14 amino acids. CDR3 loop: CASGPGHLNNEQYF. CDR3 nucleotide sequence: TGCGCCAGTGGGCCGGGACACCTGAACAACGAGCAGTACTTC.

This clonotype was counted at least ten times. This sequence joins TRBV30 and TRBJ1-1; D gene unclear. The V gene's germline CDR1 is GTSNPN and CDR2 SVGIG (reference sequence). The length of the CDR3 is 13 residues. Trimming removed 3 bases from V and 0 bases from J, with 8 bases in between. Here the CDR3 reads CAWSPGMNTEAFF. The CDR3 nucleotides are TGTGCCTGGAGCCCGGGGATGAACACTGAAGCTTTCTTT.

This clonotype was observed at least ten times. This chain joins TRBV28 and TRBJ2-5; tentative D call: TRBD2 (6 bases). The V end lost 7 bases, the J end lost 5 bases, and 20 bases lay between the germline ends. The CDR3 totals 15 residues. Per the germline V gene, CDR1 is MDHEN and CDR2 is SYDVKM. The CDR3 DNA follows: TGTGCCAGCACCCATCTCGGGACTCGGATTGAGACCCAGTACTTC. As protein: CASTHLGTRIETQYF.

In regard to this clonotype: A read error may be the cause here, since a much bigger clone is one base away. This chain connects TRBV27 to TRBJ1-5; 10 bases match TRBD1. The CDR3 covers 17 residues. Per the germline V gene, CDR1 is MNHEY and CDR2 is SMNVEV (reference sequence). The CDR3 bases are TGTACCAGCAGTGTGACAGGGGGCGCCTTTGGCAATCAGCCCCAGCATTTT. Its translation: CTSSVTGGAFGNQPQHF.

This clonotype came up many times. The rearrangement uses TRBV27 and TRBJ2-5, with TRBD1 as a possible D gene (5 bases). Per the germline V gene, CDR1 is MNHEY and CDR2 is SMNVEV (reference sequence). There are 13 residues in the CDR3. Trimming shortened V by 3 bases and J by 1 base, and 6 bases separated the two germline ends. The CDR3 nucleotides are TGTGCCAGCAGTTTCACAGGCCAAGAGACCCAGTACTTC. Amino acid sequence: CASSFTGQETQYF.

The chain uses TRBV14 and TRBJ1-2; D may be TRBD1 (5 bases). The CDR3 loop spans 13 amino acids. The V end lost 0 bases, the J end lost 6 bases, and 8 bases lay between the germline ends. The germline gives CDR1 SGHDN, CDR2 FVKESK. The CDR3 reads CASSQDRGDGYTF. CDR3 DNA: TGTGCCAGCAGCCAAGATCGGGGGGATGGCTACACCTTC.

The gene calls are TRBV18 and TRBJ1-2; a possible D gene is TRBD1 (5 bases). There are 15 residues in the CDR3. V lost 3 bases and J 4 bases, leaving 15 bases between the germline ends. Germline V gene sequence: CDR1 KGHSH, CDR2 LQKENI. The CDR3 bases are TGTGCCAGCTCACCTGAGGGGTTGATCAGCTATGGCTACACCTTC. Protein: CASSPEGLISYGYTF.

The sample holds many counts of this clonotype. This chain joins TRBV5-1 and TRBJ1-1, with a weak D call TRBD1 (5 bases). V was clipped by 5 bases and J by 4 bases, with 15 bases between them. Germline assignment: CDR1 SGHRS and CDR2 YFSETQ. The CDR3 is 14 residues long. The CDR3 DNA sequence: TGCGCCAGCAGGTCAGTACCGGGGGTCACTGAAGCTTTCTTT. Its translation is CASRSVPGVTEAFF.